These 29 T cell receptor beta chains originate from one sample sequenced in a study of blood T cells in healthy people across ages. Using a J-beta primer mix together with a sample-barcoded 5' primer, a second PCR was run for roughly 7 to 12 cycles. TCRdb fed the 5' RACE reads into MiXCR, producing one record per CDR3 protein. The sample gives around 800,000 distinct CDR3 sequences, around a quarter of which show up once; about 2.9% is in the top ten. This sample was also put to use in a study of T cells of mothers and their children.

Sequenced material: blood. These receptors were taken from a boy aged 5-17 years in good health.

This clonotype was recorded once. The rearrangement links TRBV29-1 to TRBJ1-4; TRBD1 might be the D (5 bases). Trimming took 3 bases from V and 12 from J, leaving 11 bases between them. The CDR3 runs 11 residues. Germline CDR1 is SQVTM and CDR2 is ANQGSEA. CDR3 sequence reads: CSVDQGGELFF. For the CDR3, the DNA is TGCAGCGTTGATCAGGGAGGGGAACTGTTTTTT.

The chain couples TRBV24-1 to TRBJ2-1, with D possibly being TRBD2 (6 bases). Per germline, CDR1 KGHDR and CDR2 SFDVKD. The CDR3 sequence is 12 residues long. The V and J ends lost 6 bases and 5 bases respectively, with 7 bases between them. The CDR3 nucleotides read TGTGCCACCAGTTGGGGGGACAATGAGCAGTTCTTC. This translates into CATSWGDNEQFF.

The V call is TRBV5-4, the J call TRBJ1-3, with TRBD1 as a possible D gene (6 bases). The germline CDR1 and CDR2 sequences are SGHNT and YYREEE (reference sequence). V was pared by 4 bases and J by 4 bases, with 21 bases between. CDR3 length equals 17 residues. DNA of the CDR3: TGTGCCAGCAGCCCCAAGGGGGAAGGAGGGGCAGGAAACACCATATATTTT. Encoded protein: CASSPKGEGGAGNTIYF.

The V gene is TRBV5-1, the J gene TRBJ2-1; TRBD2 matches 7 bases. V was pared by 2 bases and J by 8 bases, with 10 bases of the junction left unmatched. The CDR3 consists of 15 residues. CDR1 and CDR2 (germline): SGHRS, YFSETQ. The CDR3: CASSFRASGIDEQFF. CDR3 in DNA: TGCGCCAGCAGCTTCCGGGCCAGCGGGATTGATGAGCAGTTCTTC.

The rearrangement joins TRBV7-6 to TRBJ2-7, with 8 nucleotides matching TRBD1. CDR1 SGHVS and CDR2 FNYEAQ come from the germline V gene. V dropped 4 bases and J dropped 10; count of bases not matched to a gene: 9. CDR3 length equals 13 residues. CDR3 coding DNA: TGTGCCAGCAGCTCAGCAGGACAGGGTACACAGTACTTC. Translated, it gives CASSSAGQGTQYF.

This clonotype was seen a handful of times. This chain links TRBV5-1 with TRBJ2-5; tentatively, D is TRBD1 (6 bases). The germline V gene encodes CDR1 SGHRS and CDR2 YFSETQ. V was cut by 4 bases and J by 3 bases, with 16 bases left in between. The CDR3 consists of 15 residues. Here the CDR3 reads CASSLQGTGKETQYF. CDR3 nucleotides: TGCGCCAGCAGCCTGCAGGGGACCGGGAAAGAGACCCAGTACTTC.

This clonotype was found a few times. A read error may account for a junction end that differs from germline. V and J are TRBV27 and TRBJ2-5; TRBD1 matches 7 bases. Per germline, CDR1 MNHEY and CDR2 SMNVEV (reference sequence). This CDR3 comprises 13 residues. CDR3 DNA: TGTGCCAGCAGTTTATCGGGCAGGGGGATATACTTCTTC. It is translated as CASSLSGRGIYFF.

The CDR3 coding sequence is TGTGCCAGCAGTTTGGCAGGCGAAAGGACCTACGAGCAGTACTTC. Translation: CASSLAGERTYEQYF. This rearrangement joins TRBV27 to TRBJ2-7; no clear D. Germline CDR1 MNHEY, CDR2 SMNVEV (reference sequence). The CDR3 sequence is 15 residues long. V dropped 3 bases and J dropped 2 bases, with 14 bases sitting between them.

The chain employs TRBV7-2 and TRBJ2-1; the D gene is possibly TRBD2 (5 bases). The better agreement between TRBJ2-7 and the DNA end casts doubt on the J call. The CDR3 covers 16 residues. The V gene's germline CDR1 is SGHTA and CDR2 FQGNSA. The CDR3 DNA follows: TGTGCCAGCAGCTCCTCCCTTTACGGGAACTCCTACGAGCAGTACTTC. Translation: CASSSSLYGNSYEQYF.

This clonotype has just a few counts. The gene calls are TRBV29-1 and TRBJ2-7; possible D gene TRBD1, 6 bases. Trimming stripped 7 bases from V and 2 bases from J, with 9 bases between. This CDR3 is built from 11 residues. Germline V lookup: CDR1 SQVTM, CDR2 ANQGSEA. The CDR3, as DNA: TGCAGCGCTACAGGGACCTACGAGCAGTACTTC. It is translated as CSATGTYEQYF.

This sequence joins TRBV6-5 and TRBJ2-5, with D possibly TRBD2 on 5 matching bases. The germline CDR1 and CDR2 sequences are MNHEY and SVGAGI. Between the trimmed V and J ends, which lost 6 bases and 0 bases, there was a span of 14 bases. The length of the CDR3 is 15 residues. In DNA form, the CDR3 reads TGTGCCAGCAGAAGAGGGAGCCTAAACCAAGAGACCCAGTACTTC. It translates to CASRRGSLNQETQYF.

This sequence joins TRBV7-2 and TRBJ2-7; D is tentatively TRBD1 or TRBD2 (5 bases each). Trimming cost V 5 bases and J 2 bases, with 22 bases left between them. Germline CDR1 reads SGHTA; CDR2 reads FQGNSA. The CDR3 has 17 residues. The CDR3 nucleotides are TGTGCCAGCAGCCCTGGTCGGGGTCGGGCAGGGACCTACGAGCAGTACTTC. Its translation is CASSPGRGRAGTYEQYF. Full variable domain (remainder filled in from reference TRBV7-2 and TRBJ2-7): GAGVSQSPSNKVTEKGKDVELRCDPISGHTALYWYRQSLGQGLEFLIYFQGNSAPDKSGLPSDRFSAERTGGSVSTLTIQRTQQEDSAVYLCASSPGRGRAGTYEQYFGPGTRLTVT.

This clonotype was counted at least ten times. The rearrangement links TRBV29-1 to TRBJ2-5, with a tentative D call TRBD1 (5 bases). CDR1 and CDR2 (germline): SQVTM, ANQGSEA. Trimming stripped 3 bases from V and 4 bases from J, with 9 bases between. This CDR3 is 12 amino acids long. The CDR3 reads CSVDLDRETQYF. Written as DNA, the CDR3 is TGCAGCGTTGATCTAGACAGAGAGACCCAGTACTTC.

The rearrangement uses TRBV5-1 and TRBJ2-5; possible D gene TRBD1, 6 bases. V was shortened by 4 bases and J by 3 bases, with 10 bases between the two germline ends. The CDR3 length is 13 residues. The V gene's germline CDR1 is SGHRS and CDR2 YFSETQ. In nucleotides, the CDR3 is TGCGCCAGCAGCACACAGGGAGAAGAGACCCAGTACTTC. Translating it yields CASSTQGEETQYF.

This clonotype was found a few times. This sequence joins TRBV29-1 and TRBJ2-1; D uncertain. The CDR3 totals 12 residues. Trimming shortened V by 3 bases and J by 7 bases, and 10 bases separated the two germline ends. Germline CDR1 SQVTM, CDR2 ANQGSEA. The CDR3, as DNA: TGCAGCGTTGAGATCACACGGAATGAGCAGTTCTTC. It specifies CSVEITRNEQFF.

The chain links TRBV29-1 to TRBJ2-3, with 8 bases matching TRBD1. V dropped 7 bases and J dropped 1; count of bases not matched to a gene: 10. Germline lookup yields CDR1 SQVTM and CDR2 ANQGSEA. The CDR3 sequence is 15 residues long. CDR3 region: CSAGSWGQGTDTQYF. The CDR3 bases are TGCAGCGCTGGTAGTTGGGGACAGGGCACAGATACGCAGTATTTT.

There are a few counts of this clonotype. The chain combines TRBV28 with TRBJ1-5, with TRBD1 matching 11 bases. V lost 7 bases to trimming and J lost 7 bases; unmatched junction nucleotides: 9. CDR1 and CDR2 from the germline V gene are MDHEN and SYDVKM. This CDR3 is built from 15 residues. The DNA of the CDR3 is TGTGCCAGCAACTCGGGACAGGGGGTTTGGCAGCCCCAGCATTTT. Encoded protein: CASNSGQGVWQPQHF.

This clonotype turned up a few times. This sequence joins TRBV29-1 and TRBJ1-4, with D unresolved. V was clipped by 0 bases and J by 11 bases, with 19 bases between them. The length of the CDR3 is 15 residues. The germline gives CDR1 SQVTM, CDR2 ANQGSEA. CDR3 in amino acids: CSVEDPRDGIQKLFF. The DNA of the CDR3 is TGCAGCGTTGAAGATCCCCGAGACGGTATTCAGAAACTGTTTTTT.

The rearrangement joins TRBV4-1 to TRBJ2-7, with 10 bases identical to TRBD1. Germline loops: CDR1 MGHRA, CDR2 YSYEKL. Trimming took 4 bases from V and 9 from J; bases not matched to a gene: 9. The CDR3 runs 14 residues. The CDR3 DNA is TGCGCCAGCAGCCGAGGGACAGGGGAAAGCGTGCAGTACTTC. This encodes CASSRGTGESVQYF.

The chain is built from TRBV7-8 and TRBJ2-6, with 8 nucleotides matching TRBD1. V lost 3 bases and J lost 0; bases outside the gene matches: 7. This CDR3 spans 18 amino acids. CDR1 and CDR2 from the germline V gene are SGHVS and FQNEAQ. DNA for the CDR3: TGTGCCAGCAGCTTCCGGGACAGGCTTCTCTCTGGGGCCAACGTCCTGACTTTC. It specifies CASSFRDRLLSGANVLTF.

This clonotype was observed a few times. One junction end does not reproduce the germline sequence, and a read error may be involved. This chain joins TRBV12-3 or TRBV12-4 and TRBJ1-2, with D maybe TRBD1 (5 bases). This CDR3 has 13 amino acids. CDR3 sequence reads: CASSFGGVYGHTF. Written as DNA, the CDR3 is TGTGCCAGCAGTTTCGGAGGGGTATATGGCCACACCTTC.

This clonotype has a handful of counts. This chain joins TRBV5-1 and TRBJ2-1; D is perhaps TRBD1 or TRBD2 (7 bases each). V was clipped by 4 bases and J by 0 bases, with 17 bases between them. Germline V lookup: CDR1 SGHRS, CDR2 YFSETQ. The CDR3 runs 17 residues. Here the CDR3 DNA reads TGCGCCAGCAGCCACGGGGAGGGGGCGAGCTCCTACAATGAGCAGTTCTTC. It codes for CASSHGEGASSYNEQFF.

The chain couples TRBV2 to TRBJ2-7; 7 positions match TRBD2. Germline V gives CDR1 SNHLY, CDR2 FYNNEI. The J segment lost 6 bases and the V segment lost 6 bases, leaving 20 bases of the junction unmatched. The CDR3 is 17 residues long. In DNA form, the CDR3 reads TGTGCCAGCAGGACCCTCCCTCAGGGAGGGACGGTACTCGAGCAGTACTTC. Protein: CASRTLPQGGTVLEQYF. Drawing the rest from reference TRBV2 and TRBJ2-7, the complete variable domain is EPEVTQTPSHQVTQMGQEVILRCVPISNHLYFYWYRQILGQKVEFLVSFYNNEISEKSEIFDDQFSVERPDGSNFTLKIRSTKLEDSAMYFCASRTLPQGGTVLEQYFGPGTRLTVT.

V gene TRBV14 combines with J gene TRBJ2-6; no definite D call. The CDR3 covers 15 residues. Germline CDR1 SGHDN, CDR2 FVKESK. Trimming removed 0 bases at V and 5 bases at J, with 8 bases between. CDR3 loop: CASSQDPSWANVLTF. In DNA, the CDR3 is TGTGCCAGCAGCCAAGACCCCAGTTGGGCCAACGTCCTGACTTTC.

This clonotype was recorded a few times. The CDR3 loop reads CASSSGTLGDQPQHF. The CDR3 region has the DNA TGTGCCAGCAGCTCCGGGACACTGGGGGATCAGCCCCAGCATTTT. V and J are TRBV7-9 and TRBJ1-5; tentatively, D is TRBD1 (6 bases). Germline CDR1 and CDR2: SEHNR and FQNEAQ (reference sequence). This CDR3 region has 15 residues. The V and J ends lost 4 bases and 5 bases respectively, with 15 bases between them.

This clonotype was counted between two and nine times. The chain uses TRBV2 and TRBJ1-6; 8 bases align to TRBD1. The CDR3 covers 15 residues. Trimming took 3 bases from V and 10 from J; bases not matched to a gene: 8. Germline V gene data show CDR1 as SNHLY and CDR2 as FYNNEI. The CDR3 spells CASSDDRGRLSPLHF. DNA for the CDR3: TGTGCCAGCAGTGACGACAGGGGTCGGTTGTCACCCCTCCACTTT.

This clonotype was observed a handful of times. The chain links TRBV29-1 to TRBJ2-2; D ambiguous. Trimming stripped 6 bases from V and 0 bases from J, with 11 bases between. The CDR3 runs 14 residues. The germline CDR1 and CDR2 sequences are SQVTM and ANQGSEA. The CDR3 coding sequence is TGCAGCGTCATGACCGCCTCGAACACCGGGGAGCTGTTTTTT. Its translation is CSVMTASNTGELFF.

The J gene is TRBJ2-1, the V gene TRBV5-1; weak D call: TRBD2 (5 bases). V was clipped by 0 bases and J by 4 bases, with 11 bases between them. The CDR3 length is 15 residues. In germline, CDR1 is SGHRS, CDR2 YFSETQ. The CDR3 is CASSLASGFYNEQFF. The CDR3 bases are TGCGCCAGCAGCTTGGCCTCGGGGTTTTACAATGAGCAGTTCTTC.

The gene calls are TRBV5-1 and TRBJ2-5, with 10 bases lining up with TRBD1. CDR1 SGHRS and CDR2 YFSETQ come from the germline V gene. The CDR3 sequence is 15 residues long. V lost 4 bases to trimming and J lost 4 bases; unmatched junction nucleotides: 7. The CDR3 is CASSRWDRGGETQYF. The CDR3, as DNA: TGCGCCAGCAGCAGGTGGGACAGGGGAGGAGAGACCCAGTACTTC.